These T cell receptor beta chains were read from a single sample in a study of shared clonotypes between healthy human individuals. TCRdb keeps only in-frame clones here, not all; method: immunoSEQ multiplex PCR. Among approximately 2.4 million clones listed, almost 96% were seen once. Sample: naive CD4+ T cells sorted from blood. These TCRs come from a man between 18 and 29 years old in good health. CDR3s include the opening cysteine and the closing phenylalanine or tryptophan. A D gene is named only where the DNA matches it firmly. Only part of the rows carry a size: once, few, many, or a class if the clone is expanded.

cdr3_aa: CASRSPTGGDQPQHF; cdr3_nt: TGTGCCAGCAGAAGCCCCACAGGGGGCGATCAGCCCCAGCATTTT; d_call: TRBD1; j_call: TRBJ1-5; clone_size: .; v_call: TRBV28; cdr3_length: 15
cdr3_aa: CSARSGTEAFF; cdr3_nt: TGCAGTGCTAGGAGTGGGACTGAAGCTTTCTTT; d_call: .; j_call: TRBJ1-1; clone_size: once; v_call: TRBV20-1; cdr3_length: 11
cdr3_aa: CASSLAGQGAREQYF; cdr3_nt: TGTGCCAGCAGCTTAGCGGGACAGGGGGCGCGCGAGCAGTACTTC; d_call: TRBD1; j_call: TRBJ2-7; clone_size: .; v_call: TRBV7-8; cdr3_length: 15
cdr3_aa: CATSREGGNYEQYF; cdr3_nt: TGTGCCACCAGCAGAGAGGGGGGGAACTACGAGCAGTACTTC; d_call: TRBD2; j_call: TRBJ2-7; clone_size: .; v_call: TRBV15; cdr3_length: 14
cdr3_aa: CAISETGTSGSSDTQYF; cdr3_nt: TGTGCCATCAGTGAGACAGGGACTAGCGGGAGTTCGGATACGCAGTATTTT; d_call: TRBD2; j_call: TRBJ2-3; clone_size: .; v_call: TRBV10-3; cdr3_length: 17
cdr3_aa: CAISPGHGRNSPLHF; cdr3_nt: TGTGCCATCAGTCCCGGACACGGCCGGAATTCACCCCTCCACTTT; d_call: .; j_call: TRBJ1-6; clone_size: .; v_call: TRBV10-3; cdr3_length: 15
cdr3_aa: CASRLAGVIWEGGDTEAFF; cdr3_nt: TGTGCAAGTCGCTTAGCAGGTGTGATTTGGGAGGGAGGGGACACTGAAGCTTTCTTT; d_call: .; j_call: TRBJ1-1; clone_size: .; v_call: TRBV12-2; cdr3_length: 19
cdr3_aa: CASSFGGPGTDTQYF; cdr3_nt: TGCGCCAGCAGCTTCGGAGGGCCTGGCACAGATACGCAGTATTTT; d_call: .; j_call: TRBJ2-3; clone_size: .; v_call: TRBV5-1; cdr3_length: 15
cdr3_aa: CASTLPVGEKLFF; cdr3_nt: TGTGCCAGCACCTTGCCGGTGGGAGAAAAACTGTTTTTT; d_call: .; j_call: TRBJ1-4; clone_size: .; v_call: TRBV5-6; cdr3_length: 13
cdr3_aa: CASSPLEGAQAEAFF; cdr3_nt: TGTGCCAGCTCACCATTAGAGGGGGCGCAAGCTGAAGCTTTCTTT; d_call: TRBD1; j_call: TRBJ1-1; clone_size: few; v_call: TRBV18; cdr3_length: 15
cdr3_aa: CAMSRWGTDTQYF; cdr3_nt: TGTGCCATGAGCCGGTGGGGCACAGATACGCAGTATTTT; d_call: .; j_call: TRBJ2-3; clone_size: .; v_call: TRBV28; cdr3_length: 13
cdr3_aa: CASSYRQVALNTEAFF; cdr3_nt: TGTGCCAGCAGTTACCGACAGGTCGCATTGAACACTGAAGCTTTCTTT; d_call: .; j_call: TRBJ1-1; clone_size: .; v_call: TRBV6-5; cdr3_length: 16
cdr3_aa: CASSQDNRQPQHF; cdr3_nt: TGTGCCAGCAGCCAAGATAACAGGCAGCCCCAGCATTTT; d_call: .; j_call: TRBJ1-5; clone_size: .; v_call: TRBV7-9; cdr3_length: 13
cdr3_aa: CASSFKPKIDDRVSGNTIYF; cdr3_nt: TGTGCCAGCAGCTTCAAACCGAAGATAGATGACAGGGTCTCTGGAAACACCATATATTTT; d_call: TRBD1; j_call: TRBJ1-3; clone_size: .; v_call: TRBV11-3; cdr3_length: 20
cdr3_aa: CASSLAGGVYNEQFF; cdr3_nt: TGTGCCAGCAGCTTGGCCGGGGGCGTCTACAATGAGCAGTTCTTC; d_call: .; j_call: TRBJ2-1; clone_size: .; v_call: TRBV5-4; cdr3_length: 15
cdr3_aa: CAWAVEEKLFF; cdr3_nt: TGTGCCTGGGCCGTTGAGGAAAAACTGTTTTTT; d_call: .; j_call: TRBJ1-4; clone_size: .; v_call: TRBV30; cdr3_length: 11
cdr3_aa: CASSPARTGFYTGELFF; cdr3_nt: TGTGCCAGCAGCCCCGCCAGGACAGGGTTCTACACCGGGGAGCTGTTTTTT; d_call: TRBD1; j_call: TRBJ2-2; clone_size: .; v_call: TRBV5-6; cdr3_length: 17